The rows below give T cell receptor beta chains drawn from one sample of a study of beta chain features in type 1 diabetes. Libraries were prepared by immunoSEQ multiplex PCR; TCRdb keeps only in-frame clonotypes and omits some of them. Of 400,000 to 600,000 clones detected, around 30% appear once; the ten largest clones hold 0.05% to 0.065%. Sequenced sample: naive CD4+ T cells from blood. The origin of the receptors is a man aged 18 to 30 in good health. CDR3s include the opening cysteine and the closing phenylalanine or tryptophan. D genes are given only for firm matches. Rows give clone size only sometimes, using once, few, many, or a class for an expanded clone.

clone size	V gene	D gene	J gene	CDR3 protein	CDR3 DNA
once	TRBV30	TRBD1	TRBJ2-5	CAWSTSPGQRIKTQYF	TGTGCCTGGAGTACGTCTCCGGGACAGAGGATTAAGACCCAGTACTTC
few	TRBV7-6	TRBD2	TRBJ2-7	CASSSRREAEQYF	TGTGCCAGCAGCTCCCGGCGGGAGGCCGAGCAGTACTTC
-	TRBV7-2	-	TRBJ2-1	CASSFFQSSYNEQFF	TGTGCCAGCAGCTTCTTCCAGAGCTCCTACAATGAGCAGTTCTTC
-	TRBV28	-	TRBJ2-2	CASSPGGNTGELFF	TGTGCCAGCAGTCCTGGGGGTAACACCGGGGAGCTGTTTTTT
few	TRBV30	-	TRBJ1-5	CAWSMRADQPQHF	TGTGCCTGGAGTATGAGGGCTGATCAGCCCCAGCATTTT
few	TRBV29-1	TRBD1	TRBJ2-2	CSATTGANTGELFF	TGCAGCGCGACGACAGGGGCAAACACCGGGGAGCTGTTTTTT
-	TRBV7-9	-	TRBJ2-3	CASSLAPGKFTDTQYF	TGTGCCAGCAGCTTAGCACCAGGGAAATTCACAGATACGCAGTATTTT
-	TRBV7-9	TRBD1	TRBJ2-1	CASDRGSDEQFF	TGTGCCAGTGACAGGGGTTCGGATGAGCAGTTCTTC
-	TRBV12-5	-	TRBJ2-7	CASGSLTTVAYEQYF	TGTGCTAGTGGTTCACTGACGACGGTCGCCTACGAGCAGTACTTC
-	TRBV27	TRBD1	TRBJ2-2	CASSPGQGLANTGELFF	TGTGCCAGCAGTCCGGGACAGGGGTTGGCGAACACCGGGGAGCTGTTTTTT
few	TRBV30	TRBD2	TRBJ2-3	CAWSVRTGGSDTQYF	TGTGCCTGGAGTGTACGGACGGGGGGGTCAGATACGCAGTATTTT
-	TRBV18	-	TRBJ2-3	CASSPSASTDTQYF	TGTGCCAGCTCACCGAGCGCAAGCACAGATACGCAGTATTTT
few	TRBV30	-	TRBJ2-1	CAWSGRRNPYNEQFF	TGTGCCTGGAGTGGACGGCGAAACCCCTACAATGAGCAGTTCTTC
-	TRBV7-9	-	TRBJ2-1	CASSLQGQNYNEQFF	TGTGCCAGCAGCTTACAGGGGCAGAACTACAATGAGCAGTTCTTC
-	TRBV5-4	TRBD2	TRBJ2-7	CASSRPGTLGLAGSYEQYF	TGTGCCAGCAGTCGGCCGGGGACACTTGGACTAGCGGGCTCCTACGAGCAGTACTTC
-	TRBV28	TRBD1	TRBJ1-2	CASSAHQGARFDYTF	TGTGCCAGCAGTGCACATCAGGGGGCGCGGTTTGACTACACCTTC
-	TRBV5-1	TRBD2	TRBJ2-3	CASSPGTSGRSDTQYF	TGCGCCAGCAGCCCTGGGACTAGCGGGAGATCAGATACGCAGTATTTT
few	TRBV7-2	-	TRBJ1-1	CASSGARGVNTEAFF	TGTGCCAGCAGCGGAGCGAGGGGCGTGAACACTGAAGCTTTCTTT
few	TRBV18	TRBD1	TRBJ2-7	CASSSSTGNIPTYEQYF	TGTGCCAGCTCATCCTCGACAGGGAACATCCCAACCTACGAGCAGTACTTC
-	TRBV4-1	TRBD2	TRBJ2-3	CASSRRGAAGGPQDTQYF	TGCGCCAGCAGCCGCCGGGGGGCAGCGGGAGGGCCGCAAGATACGCAGTATTTT
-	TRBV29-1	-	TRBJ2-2	CSVEKVVNTGELFF	TGCAGCGTTGAAAAGGTCGTGAACACCGGGGAGCTGTTTTTT
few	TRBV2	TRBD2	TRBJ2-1	CASRPFGTSGTGDEQFF	TGTGCCAGCAGACCCTTTGGGACTAGCGGGACAGGCGATGAGCAGTTCTTC
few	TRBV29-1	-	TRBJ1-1	CSVERGYGNTEAFF	TGCAGCGTTGAGAGGGGTTATGGGAACACTGAAGCTTTCTTT
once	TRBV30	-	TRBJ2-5	CAWRQGPQGTQYF	TGTGCCTGGCGGCAGGGACCCCAGGGGACCCAGTACTTC
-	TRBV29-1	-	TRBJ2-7	CSVEYRERDEQYF	TGCAGCGTTGAGTATCGGGAGCGGGACGAGCAGTACTTC
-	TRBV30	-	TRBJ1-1	CARYRVNTEAFF	TGTGCCCGATACCGGGTGAACACTGAAGCTTTCTTT
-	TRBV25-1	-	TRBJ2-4	CASSRAGELAKNIQYF	TGTGCCAGCAGTCGGGCCGGGGAGCTAGCCAAAAACATTCAGTACTTC
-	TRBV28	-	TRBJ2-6	CASSTKGGANVLTF	TGTGCCAGCAGTACCAAGGGTGGGGCCAACGTCCTGACTTTC
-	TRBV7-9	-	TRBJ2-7	CASSSPGYEQYF	TGTGCCAGCAGTTCCCCAGGCTACGAGCAGTACTTC
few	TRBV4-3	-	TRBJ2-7	CASSQELGRYEQYF	TGCGCCAGCAGCCAAGAACTCGGCCGTTACGAGCAGTACTTC
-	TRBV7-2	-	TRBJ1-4	CASSRGRNHNEKLFF	TGTGCCAGCAGCCGCGGACGCAATCACAATGAAAAACTGTTTTTT
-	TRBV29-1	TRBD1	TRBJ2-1	CSVGGQGINEQFF	TGCAGCGTAGGCGGACAGGGGATCAATGAGCAGTTCTTC
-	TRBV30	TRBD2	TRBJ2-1	CAWSESGRGDEQFF	TGTGCCTGGAGTGAAAGCGGGAGAGGGGATGAGCAGTTCTTC
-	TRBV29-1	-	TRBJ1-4	CSAAGDGEKLFF	TGCAGCGCCGCAGGGGATGGGGAAAAACTGTTTTTT
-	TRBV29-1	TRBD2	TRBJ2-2	CSVPASSGSPAGELFF	TGCAGCGTCCCTGCGTCTAGCGGGAGCCCGGCCGGGGAGCTGTTTTTT
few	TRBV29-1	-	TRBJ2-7	CSVEEVGTHSF	TGCAGCGTTGAAGAGGTGGGGACTCATAGCTTC
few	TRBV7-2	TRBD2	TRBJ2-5	CASSSGTRYETQYF	TGTGCCAGCAGCTCCGGGACTAGATACGAGACCCAGTACTTC
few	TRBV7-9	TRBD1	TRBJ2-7	CASSPGQGSIYEQYF	TGTGCCAGCAGCCCGGGACAGGGAAGTATCTACGAGCAGTACTTC
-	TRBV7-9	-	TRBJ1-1	CASSLSQASEAFF	TGTGCCAGCAGCTTAAGCCAGGCCTCTGAAGCTTTCTTT
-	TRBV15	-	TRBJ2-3	CATSRRDRSTDTQYF	TGTGCCACCAGCAGACGGGACCGAAGCACAGATACGCAGTATTTT
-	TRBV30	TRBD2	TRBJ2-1	CAWSVQSGAYNEQFF	TGTGCCTGGAGTGTACAAAGCGGGGCTTACAATGAGCAGTTCTTC
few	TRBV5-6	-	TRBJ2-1	CASSSSGLSNEQFF	TGTGCCAGCAGCTCCTCGGGCCTCTCCAATGAGCAGTTCTTC
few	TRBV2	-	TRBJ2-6	CASRYRASGANVLTF	TGTGCCAGCAGGTACCGTGCCTCTGGGGCCAACGTCCTGACTTTC
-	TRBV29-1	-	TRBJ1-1	CSVDSGSRNTEAFF	TGCAGCGTTGATTCGGGGTCCAGGAACACTGAAGCTTTCTTT
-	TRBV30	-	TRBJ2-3	CAWSALSTDTQYF	TGTGCCTGGAGCGCCTTAAGCACAGATACGCAGTATTTT
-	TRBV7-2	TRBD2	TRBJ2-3	CASSITSGTDTQYF	TGTGCCAGCAGCATAACTAGCGGGACAGATACGCAGTATTTT